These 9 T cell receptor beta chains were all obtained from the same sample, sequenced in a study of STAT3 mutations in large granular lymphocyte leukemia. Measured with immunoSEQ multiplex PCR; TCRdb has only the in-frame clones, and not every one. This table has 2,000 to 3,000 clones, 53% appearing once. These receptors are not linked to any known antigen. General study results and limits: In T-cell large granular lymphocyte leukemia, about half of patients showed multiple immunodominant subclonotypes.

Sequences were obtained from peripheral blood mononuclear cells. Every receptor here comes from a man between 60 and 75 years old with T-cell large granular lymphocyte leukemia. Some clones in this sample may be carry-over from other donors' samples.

This CDR3 is CASTKRGSGNTIYF. DNA of the CDR3: TGTGCCAGCACCAAAAGGGGTTCTGGAAACACCATATATTTT. This rearrangement joins TRBV6-5 to TRBJ1-3; TRBD1 is a possible D gene (5 bases). Per germline, CDR1 MNHEY and CDR2 SVGAGI. The V gene lost 7 bases and the J gene lost 1 base, with 11 bases spanning the gap. The CDR3 totals 14 residues.

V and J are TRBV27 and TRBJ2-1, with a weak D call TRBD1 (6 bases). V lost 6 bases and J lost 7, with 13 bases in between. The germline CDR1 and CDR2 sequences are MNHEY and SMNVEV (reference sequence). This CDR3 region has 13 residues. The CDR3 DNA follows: TGTGCCAGCAGGAACTCCACAGGGAATGAGCAGTTCTTC. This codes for CASRNSTGNEQFF.

The chain's CDR3 is CSVGEQVLGYTF. The CDR3 nucleotides read TGCAGCGTTGGGGAACAAGTACTAGGCTACACCTTC. The V and J genes are TRBV29-1 and TRBJ1-2; D not resolved. The V gene's germline CDR1 is SQVTM and CDR2 ANQGSEA. V dropped 4 bases and J dropped 8 bases, with 14 bases sitting between them. The CDR3 is 12 residues long.

The CDR3 here is CASSLGAGQYEQYF. CDR3 nucleotide sequence: TGCGCCAGCAGCTTGGGGGCAGGGCAGTACGAGCAGTACTTC. The gene calls are TRBV5-1 and TRBJ2-7, with a possible D match to TRBD1 (5 bases). This CDR3 is 14 amino acids long. Germline CDR1 is SGHRS and CDR2 is YFSETQ. V was clipped by 0 bases and J by 4 bases, with 11 bases between them.

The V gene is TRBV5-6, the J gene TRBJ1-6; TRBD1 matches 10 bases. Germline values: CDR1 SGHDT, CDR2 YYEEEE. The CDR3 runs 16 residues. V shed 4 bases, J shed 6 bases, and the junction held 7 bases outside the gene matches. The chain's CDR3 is CASSRRDRGSNSPLHF. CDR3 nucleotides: TGTGCCAGCAGCAGACGGGACAGGGGATCTAATTCACCCCTCCACTTT.

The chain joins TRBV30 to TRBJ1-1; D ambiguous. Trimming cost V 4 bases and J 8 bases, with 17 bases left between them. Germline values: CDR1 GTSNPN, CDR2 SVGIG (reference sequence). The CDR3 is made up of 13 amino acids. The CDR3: CAWTIPMEPEAFF. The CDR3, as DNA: TGTGCCTGGACCATCCCGATGGAGCCCGAAGCTTTCTTT. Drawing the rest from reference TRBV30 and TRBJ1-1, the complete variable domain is SQTIHQWPATLVQPVGSPLSLECTVEGTSNPNLYWYRQAAGRGLQLLFYSVGIGQISSEVPQNLSASRPQDRQFILSSKKLLLSDSGFYLCAWTIPMEPEAFFGQGTRLTVV.

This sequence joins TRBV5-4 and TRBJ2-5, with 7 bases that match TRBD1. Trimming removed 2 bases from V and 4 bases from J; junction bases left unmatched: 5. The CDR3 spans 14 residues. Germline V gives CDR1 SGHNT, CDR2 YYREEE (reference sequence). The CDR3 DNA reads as TGTGCCAGCAGCTTCGGGACAGTAGGAGAGACCCAGTACTTC. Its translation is CASSFGTVGETQYF. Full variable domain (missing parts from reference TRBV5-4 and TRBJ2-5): ETGVTQSPTHLIKTRGQQVTLRCSSQSGHNTVSWYQQALGQGPQFIFQYYREEENGRGNFPPRFSGLQFPNYSSELNVNALELDDSALYLCASSFGTVGETQYFGPGTRLLVL.

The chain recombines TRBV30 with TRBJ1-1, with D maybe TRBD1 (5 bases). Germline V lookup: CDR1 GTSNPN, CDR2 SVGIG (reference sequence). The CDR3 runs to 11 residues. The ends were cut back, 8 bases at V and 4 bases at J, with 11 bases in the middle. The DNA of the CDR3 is TGTGCCCTGGGAAGGGGCACTGAAGCTTTCTTT. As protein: CALGRGTEAFF.

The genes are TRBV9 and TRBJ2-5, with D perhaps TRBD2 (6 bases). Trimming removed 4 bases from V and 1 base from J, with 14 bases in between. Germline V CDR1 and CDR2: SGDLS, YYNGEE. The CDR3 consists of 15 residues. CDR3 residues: CASSNLPGLQETQYF. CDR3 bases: TGTGCCAGCAGCAATTTGCCGGGACTCCAAGAGACCCAGTACTTC. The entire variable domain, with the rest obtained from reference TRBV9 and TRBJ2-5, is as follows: DSGVTQTPKHLITATGQRVTLRCSPRSGDLSVYWYQQSLDQGLQFLIQYYNGEERAKGNILERFSAQQFPDLHSELNLSSLELGDSALYFCASSNLPGLQETQYFGPGTRLLVL.